The rows below give T cell receptor beta chains drawn from one sample of a study of OX40 agonist ivuxolimab in advanced cancers. Data came from immunoSEQ multiplex PCR; TCRdb stores just in-frame clones and leaves some out. The sample records approximately 39,000 clones, 88% being singletons. This specimen consisted of CD4+ or CD8+ T cells sorted from blood, obtained in a trial of the OX40 agonist ivuxolimab. The receptors originated from an adult with an advanced solid tumor such as melanoma, head and neck, liver or kidney cancer. Each CDR3 is given with its conserved first and last residue. Fields, in order: clone size, V gene, D gene, J gene, CDR3 DNA, CDR3 protein. A D gene is named only where the DNA matches it firmly. Size is omitted from some rows. Given values are once, few, many or a class for expanded clones.

.	TRBV27	.	TRBJ1-2	TGTGCCAGCAGTTACGGGGCCAACTATGGCTACACCTTC	CASSYGANYGYTF
.	TRBV9	.	TRBJ1-2	TGTGCCAGCAGCGTAGGACAGGACTATGGCTACACCTTC	CASSVGQDYGYTF
.	TRBV7-8	.	TRBJ2-1	TGTGCCAGCAGCCTATCGGACCAGGCCACTTACAATGAGCAGTTCTTC	CASSLSDQATYNEQFF
.	TRBV2	TRBD1	TRBJ2-3	TGTGCCAGCAAAGCAGGGGGCTCTGTCACAGATACGCAGTATTTT	CASKAGGSVTDTQYF
few	TRBV15	.	TRBJ2-1	TGTGCCACCAGCAGAGATCAGGTCTTTGGATCTGAGCAGTTCTTC	CATSRDQVFGSEQFF
.	TRBV23-1	TRBD1	TRBJ2-7	TGCGCCAGCAGTCAACGGACAGGGGCGATACCCTACGAGCAGTACTTC	CASSQRTGAIPYEQYF
.	TRBV13	TRBD2	TRBJ2-7	TGTGCCAGCAGCCCCAACCCAGCCGGACTAGGGTACGAGCAGTACTTC	CASSPNPAGLGYEQYF
few	TRBV2	TRBD2	TRBJ2-7	TGTGCCAGCAGTAAGGGGGTAGCGGGAGGTTTCTACGAGCAGTACTTC	CASSKGVAGGFYEQYF
.	TRBV28	.	TRBJ2-2	TGTGCCAGCACTGACACCGGGGAGCTGTTTTTT	CASTDTGELFF
.	TRBV27	.	TRBJ2-2	TGTGCCAGCAGTTACCTCGGCAACACCGGGGAGCTGTTTTTT	CASSYLGNTGELFF
.	TRBV5-1	.	TRBJ1-1	TGCGCCAGCAGCTTGGTGTCGGAATTGAACACTGAAGCTTTCTTT	CASSLVSELNTEAFF
.	TRBV19	.	TRBJ2-3	TGTGCCAGTAGCCCCCTAAGAGAGCCAGATACGCAGTATTTT	CASSPLREPDTQYF
.	TRBV14	.	TRBJ2-1	TGTGCCAGCAGCCCAGCTGCGGGACCGAGAGATAATGAGCAGTTCTTC	CASSPAAGPRDNEQFF
.	TRBV4-1	TRBD1	TRBJ1-4	TGCGCCAGCAGCCAAGATAGAGGACAGGGTAATGAAAAACTGTTTTTT	CASSQDRGQGNEKLFF
.	TRBV10-3	TRBD1	TRBJ2-1	TGTGCCATCAGGGGGGACAGGGAGTCCTACAATGAGCAGTTCTTC	CAIRGDRESYNEQFF
.	TRBV4-1	.	TRBJ2-3	TGCGCCAGCAGCTTCGGACAGAACACAGATACGCAGTATTTT	CASSFGQNTDTQYF
few	TRBV2	TRBD1	TRBJ2-7	TGTGCCAGCAGCTTGGACAGGACCTACGAGCAGTACTTC	CASSLDRTYEQYF
.	TRBV13	.	TRBJ1-2	TGTGCCAGCAATAACCAGGGACATGGCTACACCTTC	CASNNQGHGYTF
.	TRBV27	.	TRBJ2-7	TGTGCCAGCAGTTTGGGTAGCCACTACGAGCAGTACTTC	CASSLGSHYEQYF
.	TRBV5-6	.	TRBJ2-7	TGTGCCAGCAGCTTCGGGGGCTACGAGCAGTACTTC	CASSFGGYEQYF
.	TRBV7-9	.	TRBJ2-3	TGTGCCAGCAGCTGGCGGGGAGTACCAGATACGCAGTATTTT	CASSWRGVPDTQYF
once	TRBV19	.	TRBJ2-1	TGTGCCAGTAGTATAGTGGGGTTACCGGGATACAATGAGCAGTTCTTC	CASSIVGLPGYNEQFF
.	TRBV25-1	.	TRBJ2-7	TGTGCCAGCAGTACAGGGTTAGAGCAGTACTTC	CASSTGLEQYF
.	TRBV5-1	TRBD2	TRBJ2-1	TGCGCCAGCAGCTTAGGGGATAGCGGGAGAGACAATGAGCAGTTCTTC	CASSLGDSGRDNEQFF
.	TRBV10-2	.	TRBJ2-1	TGCGCCAGCAGTGAAGTAGGACTACAAAACAATGAGCAGTTCTTC	CASSEVGLQNNEQFF
.	TRBV11-1	.	TRBJ2-2	TGTGCCAGCAGCTTGGGCCAGCCGGAAAACACCGGGGAGCTGTTTTTT	CASSLGQPENTGELFF
.	TRBV7-3	TRBD2	TRBJ2-5	TGTGCCAGCAGCCCTGGAATTAGCGGGAGGGGGTTAGGGGAGACCCAGTACTTC	CASSPGISGRGLGETQYF
.	TRBV9	.	TRBJ2-1	TGTGCCAGCAGCCCCGAGGACAGACGCGATGAGCAGTTCTTC	CASSPEDRRDEQFF
.	TRBV4-3	.	TRBJ2-7	TGCGCCAGCAGCCAAGGGGTAACCTCCTACGAGCAGTACTTC	CASSQGVTSYEQYF
.	TRBV7-8	.	TRBJ2-2	TGTGCCTGGCCCGCGAGAGGGGAGCTGTTTTTT	CAWPARGELFF
.	TRBV9	TRBD2	TRBJ2-7	TGTGCCAGCAGCGCCGGGACTAGCGCCTACGAGCAGTACTTC	CASSAGTSAYEQYF
.	TRBV19	TRBD2	TRBJ2-1	TGTGCCAGTAGTACCGGACTAGCGGGTTACAATGAGCAGTTCTTC	CASSTGLAGYNEQFF
.	TRBV7-9	.	TRBJ2-5	TGTGCCAGCAGCTCACGGGACTCGCAAGAGACCCAGTACTTC	CASSSRDSQETQYF
.	TRBV7-2	.	TRBJ2-7	TGTGCCAGCAGCTTAGACCGGGCCCCTTCCTACGAGCAGTACTTC	CASSLDRAPSYEQYF
.	TRBV6-5	.	TRBJ1-1	TGTGCCAGCAGCCAACCGGTAGGCACTGAAGCTTTCTTT	CASSQPVGTEAFF
.	TRBV7-9	TRBD2	TRBJ2-7	TGTGCCAGCAGCATTAGCGGGAGGCCATACGAGCAGTACTTC	CASSISGRPYEQYF
.	TRBV6-5	.	TRBJ2-7	TGTGCCAGCAGTTACTCTCCCAGGGACGAGCAGTACTTC	CASSYSPRDEQYF
.	TRBV9	.	TRBJ2-1	TGTGCCAGCAGCGATGTCTCAGGGACCAATGAGCAGTTCTTC	CASSDVSGTNEQFF
.	TRBV27	.	TRBJ2-2	TGTGCCAGCAGTTTTGGGGACACCGGGGAGCTGTTTTTT	CASSFGDTGELFF
.	TRBV28	TRBD2	TRBJ2-7	TGTGCCAGCAGTTTCTCGCCGGGGGGCTACGAGCAGTACTTC	CASSFSPGGYEQYF
.	TRBV5-3	.	TRBJ2-3	TGTGCCAGAAGCTTGGGATTCTACCGGGCCCCTGGTACCACAGATACGCAGTATTTT	CARSLGFYRAPGTTDTQYF
.	TRBV5-1	.	TRBJ1-3	TGCGCCAGCAGCTTTAGCGGGCGCGGGACAGGAAACACCATATATTTT	CASSFSGRGTGNTIYF
.	TRBV30	.	TRBJ2-7	TGTGCCTGGAGTGGGGGCGGGACCTACTCCTACGAGCAGTACTTC	CAWSGGGTYSYEQYF
.	TRBV13	.	TRBJ1-4	TGTGCCAGCAGTCACGGGCCGTCATCAACTAATGAAAAACTGTTTTTT	CASSHGPSSTNEKLFF
.	TRBV7-6	.	TRBJ1-1	TGTGCCAGCAGCTTGGCTTTAGACTTCCGCACTGAAGCTTTCTTT	CASSLALDFRTEAFF